This TCR beta chain comes out of a study of immune evolution from preneoplasia to lung adenocarcinoma. The assay was immunoSEQ multiplex PCR, and TCRdb's table has in-frame clones only and misses some. The sample lists more than 7,500 clones; around 83% were seen once. Notes on this clone: Its antigen is not known.

General study results and limits: Clonality was highest in normal lung, lower in later-stage lesions apparently. Top clone share appeared to fall from AAH through AIS, MIA, adenocarcinoma.

The CDR3 is 16 residues long. CDR1 MNHNS and CDR2 SASEGT come from the germline V gene. V gave up 4 bases and J gave up 0 bases; unmatched junction bases: 6. Sample: FFPE minimally invasive lung adenocarcinoma tissue. The chain joins TRBV6-1 to TRBJ1-3, with 7 positions matching TRBD1. The receptor was derived from a person aged 70 to 80 with lung adenocarcinoma. Some clones in this sample may be carry-over from other donors' samples. The DNA for the CDR3 is TGTGCCAGCAGTGGAGAGGGACAGCTCTCTGGAAACACCATATATTTT. Translating gives CASSGEGQLSGNTIYF.